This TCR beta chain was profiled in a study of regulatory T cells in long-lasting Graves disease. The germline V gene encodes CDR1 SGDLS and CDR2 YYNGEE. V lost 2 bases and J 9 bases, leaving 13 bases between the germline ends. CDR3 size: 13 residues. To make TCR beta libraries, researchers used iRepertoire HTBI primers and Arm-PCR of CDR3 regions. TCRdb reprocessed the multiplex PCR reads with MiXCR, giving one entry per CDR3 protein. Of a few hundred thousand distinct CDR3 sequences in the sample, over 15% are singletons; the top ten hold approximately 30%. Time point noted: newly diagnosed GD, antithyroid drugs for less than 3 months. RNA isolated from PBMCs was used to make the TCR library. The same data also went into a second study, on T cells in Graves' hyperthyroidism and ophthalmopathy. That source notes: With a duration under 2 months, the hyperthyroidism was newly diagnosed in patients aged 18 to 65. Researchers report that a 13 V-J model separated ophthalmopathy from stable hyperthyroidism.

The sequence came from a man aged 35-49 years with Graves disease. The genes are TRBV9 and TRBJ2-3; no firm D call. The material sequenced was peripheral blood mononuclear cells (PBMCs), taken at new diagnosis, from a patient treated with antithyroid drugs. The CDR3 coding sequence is TGTGCCAGCAGCGTTGCCCCCCCAGGAACGCAGTATTTT. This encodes CASSVAPPGTQYF.